This T cell receptor beta chain was identified during a study of shared clonotypes between healthy human individuals. The data were produced by immunoSEQ multiplex PCR, yet TCRdb's version contains in-frame clones alone and is incomplete. The sample records about 980,000 clones, 60% to 85% being singletons. This receptor was taken from a man between 18 and 29 years old in good health. Source material: memory CD4+ T cells sorted from blood. This sample's subset: CD45RA-negative fraction.

The CDR3 here is CASSSDVPGDNEQFF. Written as DNA, the CDR3 is TGTGCCAGCAGCTCCGATGTACCGGGGGACAATGAGCAGTTCTTC. V usage is TRBV5-4 and J usage is TRBJ2-1; a possible D gene is TRBD2 (6 bases). Looked up from germline, CDR1 is SGHNT and CDR2 is YYREEE (reference sequence). V was clipped by 3 bases and J by 5 bases, with 15 bases between them. This CDR3 has 15 amino acids.